The 18 T cell receptor beta chains listed next were all sequenced from one sample in a study of PD-L1 blockade in urothelial cancer. Time point denoted: pretreatment peripheral blood. The protocol was immunoSEQ multiplex PCR, while the TCRdb copy is restricted to in-frame clones and leaves out a portion. Found here are around 100,000 clones, 87% of them singletons; the top ten hold roughly 2%. The starting material was PBMCs, obtained around atezolizumab (anti-PD-L1) treatment. These receptor sequences come from a man between 60 and 75 years old with urothelial cancer.

The chain combines TRBV29-1 with TRBJ1-2, with 7 bases aligning to TRBD1. Trimming cost V 7 bases and J 5 bases; bases outside gene matches: 13. The CDR3 covers 14 residues. CDR1 SQVTM and CDR2 ANQGSEA come from the germline V gene. Written as DNA, the CDR3 is TGCAGCGCCGTTGGGGGAGCAGGGGGGTATGGCTACACCTTC. It yields the protein CSAVGGAGGYGYTF. Based on the CDR3 plus reference TRBV29-1 and TRBJ1-2, the full variable domain is SAVISQKPSRDICQRGTSLTIQCQVDSQVTMMFWYRQQPGQSLTLIATANQGSEATYESGFVIDKFPISRPNLTFSTLTVSNMSPEDSSIYLCSAVGGAGGYGYTFGSGTRLTVV.

This rearrangement joins TRBV6-1 to TRBJ1-3; 10 nucleotides align to TRBD1. V gave up 5 bases and J gave up 2 bases; unmatched junction bases: 3. The germline V gene encodes CDR1 MNHNS and CDR2 SASEGT. The CDR3 totals 15 residues. The CDR3: CASSMDRGAGNTIYF. CDR3 sequence (DNA): TGTGCCAGCAGTATGGACAGGGGGGCTGGAAACACCATATATTTT.

The chain employs TRBV7-6 and TRBJ2-2; D perhaps matches TRBD1 (5 bases). The CDR3 is made up of 15 amino acids. The germline V gene encodes CDR1 SGHVS and CDR2 FNYEAQ. Trimming removed 1 base from V and 4 bases from J, with 10 bases in between. The CDR3 DNA reads TGTGCCAGCAGCTTAGAAGGGGCGACCACCGGGGAGCTGTTTTTT. This encodes CASSLEGATTGELFF.

The chain uses TRBV7-3 and TRBJ1-1; D is possibly TRBD1 (6 bases). The CDR3 runs 15 residues. Trimming stripped 5 bases from V and 0 bases from J, with 13 bases between. CDR1 SGHTA and CDR2 FQGTGA come from the germline V gene. The CDR3 bases are TGTGCCAGCAGCCCAATTGGACAGCTGAACACTGAAGCTTTCTTT. This translates into CASSPIGQLNTEAFF.

This rearrangement joins TRBV6-1 to TRBJ1-2; TRBD1 matches 8 bases. CDR3 length: 14 residues. V shed 7 bases, J shed 8 bases, and the junction held 12 bases outside the gene matches. Germline V gives CDR1 MNHNS, CDR2 SASEGT. The CDR3 DNA follows: TGTGCCAGCATTACCGGACAGGGAACGAGGGGCTACACCTTC. Its protein is CASITGQGTRGYTF.

J is TRBJ1-4 and V is TRBV5-6; D gene uncertain. The CDR3 contains 18 residues. V lost 0 bases, J lost 0 bases, and 15 bases lay in between. CDR1 SGHDT and CDR2 YYEEEE come from the germline V gene. The DNA of the CDR3 is TGTGCCAGCAGCTTGGAGTCGGTGGGGAGGGCAACTAATGAAAAACTGTTTTTT. Encoded protein: CASSLESVGRATNEKLFF.

This chain uses TRBV10-2 with TRBJ1-5, with D hard to call. CDR3 length: 14 residues. The germline V gene has CDR1 WSHSY and CDR2 SAAADI. The V gene lost 3 bases and the J gene lost 1 base, with 7 bases spanning the gap. In nucleotides, the CDR3 is TGCGCCAGCAGTGACAGGAAGAGCAATCAGCCCCAGCATTTT. Its protein product is CASSDRKSNQPQHF.

This clone was counted a single time. The chain is built from TRBV7-2 and TRBJ2-2; the D gene is possibly TRBD2 (5 bases). Germline V gives CDR1 SGHTA, CDR2 FQGNSA. This CDR3 is built from 14 residues. Trimming stripped 3 bases from V and 10 bases from J, with 15 bases between. The CDR3, as DNA: TGTGCCAGCAGCTTCGGATCTCGGGGTGTGGAGCTGTTTTTT. This encodes CASSFGSRGVELFF.

V gene TRBV6-5 combines with J gene TRBJ1-2, with 10 bases lining up with TRBD1. CDR1 and CDR2 from the germline V gene are MNHEY and SVGAGI. The CDR3 has 15 amino acids. V shed 6 bases and J 3 bases; nucleotides not matched to a gene: 7. The CDR3 region is CASRSSGTGDYGYTF. In nucleotides, the CDR3 is TGTGCCAGCAGATCCTCCGGGACAGGGGACTATGGCTACACCTTC.

This chain links TRBV5-6 with TRBJ2-2; possibly TRBD2 for D (6 bases). Germline V lookup: CDR1 SGHDT, CDR2 YYEEEE. CDR3 length equals 16 residues. V was clipped by 2 bases and J by 1 base, with 12 bases between them. The CDR3 protein is CASSFAIAVNTGELFF. The DNA of the CDR3 is TGTGCCAGCAGCTTTGCAATAGCGGTGAACACCGGGGAGCTGTTTTTT.

The chain has TRBV6-5 and TRBJ2-7; possible D gene TRBD2, 5 bases. V lost 6 bases to trimming and J lost 0 bases, with 15 bases between them. The germline V gene has CDR1 MNHEY and CDR2 SVGAGI. This CDR3 spans 15 amino acids. In DNA, the CDR3 is TGTGCCAGCAGCCACGGGGTACAAAGCTCCTACGAGCAGTACTTC. Translated: CASSHGVQSSYEQYF.

The chain couples TRBV30 to TRBJ1-4; D is possibly TRBD1 (6 bases). CDR3 length: 16 residues. The germline CDR1 and CDR2 sequences are GTSNPN and SVGIG (reference sequence). Trimming took 0 bases from V and 0 from J, leaving 11 bases between them. CDR3 loop: CAWSVQGRATNEKLFF. The CDR3 DNA reads as TGTGCCTGGAGTGTACAGGGCAGGGCAACTAATGAAAAACTGTTTTTT.

This chain connects TRBV21-1 to TRBJ2-7; the table gives TRBD2 as D, unverified against the DNA. TRBV21-1 is a known pseudogene. This CDR3 spans 16 amino acids. This CDR3 is CASSMPTGWDSYEQYF. CDR3 bases: TGTGCCAGCAGCATGCCCACGGGGTGGGACTCCTACGAGCAGTACTTC.

This clone is large by share. V is TRBV9 and J is TRBJ1-5; no clear D. The CDR3 consists of 14 residues. Trimming removed 0 bases at V and 5 bases at J, with 9 bases between. Germline V CDR1 and CDR2: SGDLS, YYNGEE. The CDR3 reads CASSVEGGYQPQHF. CDR3 nucleotide sequence: TGTGCCAGCAGCGTAGAGGGAGGGTATCAGCCCCAGCATTTT.

The V and J genes are TRBV7-3 and TRBJ2-7, with 9 bases identical to TRBD1. The ends lost 4 bases at V and 6 bases at J; junction bases unmatched: 7. The germline gives CDR1 SGHTA, CDR2 FQGTGA. The CDR3 has 14 residues. The CDR3 bases are TGTGCCAGCAGCTCCGGGACAGGGCAAGGCGAGCAGTACTTC. Translating gives CASSSGTGQGEQYF.

The chain joins TRBV7-6 to TRBJ1-4; maybe TRBD1 (6 bases). Germline loops: CDR1 SGHVS, CDR2 FNYEAQ. The CDR3 has 16 amino acids. The V gene lost 5 bases and the J gene lost 0 bases, with 13 bases spanning the gap. DNA for the CDR3: TGTGCCAGCAGCCCGAGAGGGGGAGCAACTAATGAAAAACTGTTTTTT. Translation gives CASSPRGGATNEKLFF.

This clone is medium-sized. The rearrangement uses TRBV6-4 and TRBJ2-2; TRBD2 agrees at 12 bases. Germline V gene data show CDR1 as MRHNA and CDR2 as SNTAGT. V lost 4 bases to trimming and J lost 1 base; unmatched junction nucleotides: 4. The CDR3 has 17 amino acids. CDR3 DNA: TGTGCCAGCAGTGGACTAGCGGGAGAGGTGAACACCGGGGAGCTGTTTTTT. Protein: CASSGLAGEVNTGELFF.

The rearrangement uses TRBV5-6 and TRBJ2-3, with TRBD1 matching 9 bases. Losses at the gene ends were 4 bases for V and 6 bases for J; bases not matched to a gene: 6. The CDR3 covers 14 residues. Germline CDR1 is SGHDT and CDR2 is YYEEEE. The CDR3, as DNA: TGTGCCAGCAGCGGGGACAGGGCCCTTGATACGCAGTATTTT. It codes for CASSGDRALDTQYF.